This is a list of T cell receptor beta chains from one sample in a study of blood T cell repertoires in COVID-19. Sequenced by immunoSEQ multiplex PCR; TCRdb stores in-frame clones only, minus some. The table includes some 110,000 clones, around 77% detected once. The specimen sequenced was peripheral blood. The source of these receptors is a man in his sixties with active or convalescent COVID-19. Both conserved end residues are trimmed from each CDR3.

cdr3_length	j_call	v_call	cdr3_aa
12	TRBJ1-4	TRBV28	ASRKHRGREKLF
16	TRBJ2-3	TRBV19	ASSSTLFRTGERGTQY
12	TRBJ2-3	TRBV2	ASSTAGLAPPQY
14	TRBJ1-5	TRBV28	ASSGRDRGGNQPQH
12	TRBJ2-3	TRBV7-2	ASSRDRAADTQY
11	TRBJ2-5	TRBV28	ASSPTQRPHQY
13	TRBJ1-4	TRBV28	ASTPGFAFNEKLF
11	TRBJ1-1	TRBV6-5	ASSYAARGEAF
16	TRBJ2-3	TRBV9	ASSKGLAGVLVTDTQY
14	TRBJ2-3	TRBV11-2	ASSLDSAGYTDTQY
12	TRBJ1-3	TRBV19	ASREMSSGNTIY
10	TRBJ2-1	TRBV11-3	ASIALGDEQF
12	TRBJ1-1	TRBV2	ASSERLLYTEAF
13	TRBJ2-7	TRBV9	ASSVGRHESYEQY
12	TRBJ2-1	TRBV18	ASSPRTSGNEQF
15	TRBJ2-3	TRBV4-2	ASSHSIAGGSPDTQY
11	TRBJ2-5	TRBV15	ATSRGRLETQY
13	TRBJ2-5	TRBV25-1	ASSRQGTYGGTQY
13	TRBJ2-7	TRBV5-5	ASSRGAGVSYEQY
12	TRBJ2-5	TRBV29-1	SVEPGRGPETQY
13	TRBJ2-2	TRBV7-8	ASSLSGANTGELF
12	TRBJ2-4	TRBV19	ARSSRDSKNIQY
16	TRBJ2-7	TRBV6-2/TRBV6-3	ASSYPTSGSPVAYEQY
11	TRBJ1-5	TRBV19	ASRGRGTQPQH
13	TRBJ1-6	TRBV7-2	ASSPGGRSNSPLH
17	TRBJ2-1	TRBV27	ASSSALTPSGRSYNEQF
13	TRBJ1-3	TRBV7-9	ASSPEGFSGNTIY
13	TRBJ2-2	TRBV6-5	ASSYGQVNTGELF
13	TRBJ1-5	TRBV27	ASSLLSGSNQPQH
14	TRBJ2-5	TRBV5-6	ASSLEGGRAQETQY
11	TRBJ1-5	TRBV7-6	ASSLALNQPQH
12	TRBJ1-2	TRBV28	ASSTMRPSYGYT
15	TRBJ2-5	TRBV24-1	ATSDLGPTGGEETQY
15	TRBJ2-1	TRBV9	ASSVDAYPNSYNEQF
11	TRBJ2-7	TRBV13	ASSLGNTYEQY
11	TRBJ2-3	TRBV12-3/TRBV12-4	ASSPTSPDTQY
12	TRBJ2-1	TRBV13	ASSSRLGGDEQF
15	TRBJ2-3	TRBV7-8	ASSLGSLAPSTDTQY
11	TRBJ2-1	TRBV11-3	ASSLLAGGQQF
14	TRBJ1-6	TRBV28	ASRTGVSRYNSPLH
12	TRBJ2-1	TRBV11-1	ASSRTGNYNEQF